These 23 T cell receptor beta chains originate from one sample sequenced in a study of shared T cell receptors in the human thymus. Sequencing used immunoSEQ multiplex PCR; TCRdb keeps in-frame clones, though not all of them. The sample holds about 660,000 clones, around 87% seen once. This same sample was also taken into another study, of human thymus T cells.

Sequencing used thymocytes. The receptors stem from a boy under three years old with a congenital heart defect.

This clone was found once. The rearrangement links TRBV10-2 to TRBJ2-1; 8 bases are a match to TRBD2. Germline CDR1 reads WSHSY; CDR2 reads SAAADI. CDR3 length: 17 residues. With 5 bases clipped from V and 3 bases from J, the junction kept 12 bases outside the gene matches. The CDR3 protein is CASSRFERELLYNEQFF. The CDR3 DNA reads TGCGCCAGCAGTCGCTTTGAGCGGGAGCTTCTCTACAATGAGCAGTTCTTC.

The V gene is TRBV7-2, the J gene TRBJ1-4, with 9 bases lining up with TRBD1. This CDR3 has 17 residues. Germline assignment: CDR1 SGHTA and CDR2 FQGNSA. V lost 0 bases to trimming and J lost 2 bases; unmatched junction nucleotides: 4. The CDR3 region is CASSLARDRDTNEKLFF. The CDR3 nucleotides read TGTGCCAGCAGCTTAGCCCGGGACAGGGACACTAATGAAAAACTGTTTTTT.

J is TRBJ1-2 and V is TRBV7-9, with D uncertain. The germline CDR1 and CDR2 sequences are SEHNR and FQNEAQ (reference sequence). The CDR3 is 17 amino acids. Deletions cut 2 bases from V and 3 bases from J, with 19 bases between. The CDR3 loop reads CASSLNSGVLEYYGYTF. CDR3 coding DNA: TGTGCCAGCAGCTTAAATTCCGGGGTACTGGAGTACTATGGCTACACCTTC.

This chain uses TRBV6-6 with TRBJ1-5; TRBD1 is a possible D gene (6 bases). Trimming left V 2 bases short and J 3 bases short, with 11 bases between. CDR3 length: 15 amino acids. Germline CDR1 is MNHNY and CDR2 is SVGAGI (reference sequence). CDR3 in DNA: TGTGCCAGCAGTTACCCCGACAGGACCAATCAGCCCCAGCATTTT. It encodes CASSYPDRTNQPQHF.

The chain has TRBV30 and TRBJ2-7; 9 bases are a match to TRBD1. Germline CDR1 and CDR2: GTSNPN and SVGIG (reference sequence). The CDR3 length is 17 residues. Trimming removed 0 bases from V and 6 bases from J; junction bases left unmatched: 15. In nucleotides, the CDR3 is TGTGCCTGGAGTGTAGACCCGGACAGGGGTCCTGGAGTCGAGCAGTACTTC. Its protein is CAWSVDPDRGPGVEQYF.

The chain combines TRBV29-1 with TRBJ2-5; perhaps TRBD2 as D (6 bases). CDR1 and CDR2 from the germline V gene are SQVTM and ANQGSEA. There are 12 residues in the CDR3. The V and J ends lost 4 bases and 2 bases respectively, with 8 bases between them. CDR3 loop: CSVVGGQETQYF. DNA of the CDR3: TGCAGCGTTGTCGGAGGGCAAGAGACCCAGTACTTC.

This chain uses TRBV19 with TRBJ2-5; perhaps TRBD2 as D (8 bases). The CDR3 loop spans 16 amino acids. Germline lookup yields CDR1 LNHDA and CDR2 SQIVND (reference sequence). V lost 4 bases and J lost 5, with 20 bases in between. The CDR3 DNA reads TGTGCCAGTAGTAGCCCGGGAGGGGGCTCTGGGGAGACCCAGTACTTC. It yields the protein CASSSPGGGSGETQYF.

The V and J genes are TRBV10-3 and TRBJ2-3, with D possibly TRBD1 on 6 matching bases. V was trimmed by 3 bases and J by 1 base, leaving 17 bases between them. The germline V gene has CDR1 ENHRY and CDR2 SYGVKD. The CDR3 is 17 amino acids. The CDR3: CAISDSSVHRGTDTQYF. CDR3 nucleotide sequence: TGTGCCATCAGTGATAGCTCCGTCCACAGGGGCACAGATACGCAGTATTTT.

V gene TRBV18 combines with J gene TRBJ2-7, with a weak D call TRBD1 (7 bases). The CDR3 has 15 amino acids. Germline assignment: CDR1 KGHSH and CDR2 LQKENI. V lost 3 bases, J lost 0 bases, and 12 bases lay in between. This chain's CDR3 is CASSPGGQFSYEQYF. As DNA, the CDR3 is TGTGCCAGCTCACCCGGGGGACAGTTCTCCTACGAGCAGTACTTC.

This clone has a single count. The chain links TRBV21-1 to TRBJ2-7; no check of the table's D call, TRBD2, against the DNA was made. TRBV21-1 is annotated as a pseudogene. The CDR3 is made up of 11 amino acids. The CDR3 nucleotides read TGTGCCAGCAGACAGGAGGGAAATCCTTACTTC. It encodes CASRQEGNPYF.

Comment on this clone: The same CDR3 arises from other DNA sequences in this sample as well. The V gene is TRBV5-1, the J gene TRBJ2-7; D not resolved. The CDR3 spans 14 residues. Germline V CDR1 and CDR2: SGHRS, YFSETQ. Trimming removed 0 bases from V and 2 bases from J, with 9 bases in between. This CDR3 is CASSLGQDPYEQYF. The DNA for the CDR3 is TGCGCCAGCAGCTTGGGCCAGGATCCCTACGAGCAGTACTTC.

The V gene is TRBV2, the J gene TRBJ2-5; 11 nucleotides line up with TRBD2. The tail of the sequence fits TRBJ2-7 better, so the J call may be wrong. Per the germline V gene, CDR1 is SNHLY and CDR2 is FYNNEI. There are 18 residues in the CDR3. CDR3 sequence (DNA): TGTGCCAGCAGTGAAGTAGTACTAGCGGGGGAAAGCTCCTACGAGCAGTACTTC. It yields the protein CASSEVVLAGESSYEQYF.

The chain combines TRBV4-3 with TRBJ1-1; 9 bases fit TRBD1. The CDR3 is 17 amino acids. Trimming cost V 3 bases and J 10 bases; bases outside gene matches: 18. Looked up from germline, CDR1 is LGHNA and CDR2 is YSLEER. The CDR3 DNA reads as TGCGCCAGCAGCCAGGGCCTCCGGGACAGGGATTATCTGCGAGCTTTCTTT. The encoded protein is CASSQGLRDRDYLRAFF.

V and J are TRBV4-3 and TRBJ2-1, with D possibly TRBD1 on 5 matching bases. Trimming took off 5 bases at V and 0 bases at J, with 14 bases between the two ends. The CDR3 sequence is 16 residues long. Germline-derived CDR1 and CDR2 are LGHNA and YSLEER. CDR3 loop: CASSGQGPYSYNEQFF. In nucleotides, the CDR3 is TGCGCCAGCAGCGGGCAGGGTCCCTACTCCTACAATGAGCAGTTCTTC.

This clone has just one count. The chain employs TRBV29-1 and TRBJ1-1, with D unclear. Deletions cut 2 bases from V and 3 bases from J, with 19 bases between. This CDR3 has 16 residues. Germline values: CDR1 SQVTM, CDR2 ANQGSEA. The CDR3 loop is CSVETVAVYPYTEAFF. CDR3 DNA: TGCAGCGTTGAAACCGTTGCAGTGTACCCGTACACTGAAGCTTTCTTT.

The chain carries TRBV2 and TRBJ2-7; a weak D match, TRBD1 (7 bases). The CDR3 spans 16 residues. V dropped 4 bases and J dropped 1 base, with 17 bases sitting between them. Germline CDR1 and CDR2: SNHLY and FYNNEI. In nucleotides, the CDR3 is TGTGCCAGCAGTGCGGGGTCGTCAGGGGGGTCCTACGAGCAGTACTTC. Translation: CASSAGSSGGSYEQYF.

The rearrangement joins TRBV28 to TRBJ1-1; 7 bases agree with TRBD1. The CDR3 has 15 amino acids. The J segment lost 4 bases and the V segment lost 5 bases, leaving 10 bases of the junction unmatched. In germline, CDR1 is MDHEN, CDR2 SYDVKM. The CDR3 region is CASSPSYRGSTEAFF. The CDR3 nucleotides are TGTGCCAGCAGTCCCTCTTACAGGGGATCCACTGAAGCTTTCTTT.

The chain uses TRBV4-1 and TRBJ1-3, with 9 nucleotides matching TRBD1. From germline, CDR1 is MGHRA and CDR2 YSYEKL. The CDR3 runs 19 residues. Trimming removed 0 bases from V and 0 bases from J; junction bases left unmatched: 9. CDR3 DNA sequence: TGCGCCAGCAGCCAAGATGAGGGACAGGGTGGGAGCTCTGGAAACACCATATATTTT. Translated, it gives CASSQDEGQGGSSGNTIYF.

About this clone itself: Since the CDR3 does not end with the conserved phenylalanine or tryptophan, this likely comes from a read error. The DNA is omitted, as the CDR3 cannot be located on it reliably, and the CDR3 follows TCRdb's listing. The J gene is TRBJ2-7, the V gene TRBV28; the table gives TRBD1 as D, unverified against the DNA. CDR1 and CDR2 from the germline V gene are MDHEN and SYDVKM. The length of the CDR3 is 10 amino acids, counting both ends. This chain's CDR3 is CASRPRTGYS.

J is TRBJ2-7 and V is TRBV7-9; D call uncertain. The CDR3 spans 16 residues. Trimming pared 3 bases from V and 7 bases from J, leaving 22 bases between. Germline V lookup: CDR1 SEHNR, CDR2 FQNEAQ (reference sequence). The CDR3 DNA reads as TGTGCCAGCAGCTTGTCTACGGCGGATGACCTATTAGAGCAGTACTTC. Protein: CASSLSTADDLLEQYF.

The chain recombines TRBV28 with TRBJ2-7; 7 positions match TRBD1. The trim removed 5 bases at V and 3 bases at J, leaving 7 bases unmatched. Germline lookup yields CDR1 MDHEN and CDR2 SYDVKM. The CDR3 is 14 residues long. The CDR3 loop reads CASSLRQGYYEQYF. CDR3 bases: TGTGCCAGCAGTCTCCGACAGGGCTACTACGAGCAGTACTTC.

The chain carries TRBV20-1 and TRBJ2-5, with D perhaps matching TRBD1 (5 bases). This CDR3 region has 11 residues. The germline V gene has CDR1 DFQATT and CDR2 SNEGSKA (reference sequence). The ends were cut back, 3 bases at V and 3 bases at J, with 5 bases in the middle. The chain's CDR3 is CSASREETQYF. CDR3 in DNA: TGCAGTGCTAGCAGGGAAGAGACCCAGTACTTC.

For the CDR3, the DNA is TGTGCCATCACTCTTGGACCGACGGGGGGCTACACCTTC. Protein sequence: CAITLGPTGGYTF. V and J are TRBV10-3 and TRBJ1-2; D is ambiguous. The V end was cut by 7 bases, the J end by 8 bases, with 17 bases between. The CDR3 runs 13 residues. CDR1 and CDR2 (germline): ENHRY, SYGVKD.